This TCR beta chain comes out of a study of control samples from healthy donors and cancer patients (dated by TCRdb to about 2020). The CDR3, from cysteine to phenylalanine, totals 14 residues. CDR3 DNA only is kept here, 42 bases in frame from base 1. The V end gives up 5 bases and the J end 10 bases, leaving 9 bases in the junction not matched to a gene. Taken from the germline V gene, the CDR1 and CDR2 loops are SGHTA and FQGNSA. In its sample, this clone was seen once. Its antigen remains unidentified. No clone much larger than this one lies a single base away; base qualities are absent. Receptors were amplified or captured by the immunoSEQ multiplex PCR assay. In its TCRdb copy, this immuneACCESS table keeps in-frame sequences only and misses some clones. Where compared with another copy, unresolved V genes explain less than half of these, and the others have no known cause. The sample table lists about 130,000 clones, more than 85% of them with a count of one. The top ten clonotypes cover roughly 1.9% of the sample.

The sequenced sample was blood. This chain is built from TRBV7-2 and TRBJ1-4; 8 nucleotides in the junction match TRBD1. This TCR came from a man aged 18 to 30 in good health. The CDR3 protein is CASSLGQDKGKLFF. The DNA sequence is given as TGTGCCAGCAGCCTGGGACAGGATAAGGGAAAACTGTTTTTT.